Detailed here is one TCR beta chain. Its antigen is not known. The sample originates from a study of cytomegalovirus exposure and HLA in healthy donors. The study, taken as a whole, reports: In a later analysis, at a false discovery rate of 0.05, some 17,000 TCR beta sequences were associated with HLA alleles. Later, an analysis showed that TCR beta chains associated with HLA were more clonally expanded than others that were equally common. Common viral pathogens seemed to be connected with several of the most significant clusters, according to a later analysis. Solely CMV serostatus was available to characterize immune exposure.

Germline assignment: CDR1 SGHVS and CDR2 FQNEAQ. V lost 1 base, J lost 7 bases, and 2 bases stayed unmatched. The CDR3 sequence is 14 residues long. The PCR made use of 60 Vbeta and 13 Jbeta primers. The method was immunoSEQ multiplex PCR; TCRdb's version includes in-frame clones alone and lacks a portion of them. The table has some 85,000 clones, around 77% seen once. Material for sequencing was PBMCs. The rearrangement links TRBV7-8 to TRBJ2-2, with 8 bases lining up with TRBD1. This sequence was found in a man younger than 45 in good health and CMV-seronegative. The CDR3 reads CASSLGTGIGELFF. CDR3 DNA sequence: TGTGCCAGCAGCTTAGGGACAGGGATCGGGGAGCTGTTTTTT. Full variable domain (rest looked up from reference TRBV7-8 and TRBJ2-2): GAGVSQSPRYKVAKRGQDVALRCDPISGHVSLFWYQQALGQGPEFLTYFQNEAQLDKSGLPSDRFFAERPEGSVSTLKIQRTQQEDSAVYLCASSLGTGIGELFFGEGSRLTVL.